Described below is a single TCR beta chain sequence and its context. Antigen: not known. This record belongs to a study of PD-L1 blockade in urothelial cancer. For the study at large: Samples came from 3 weeks, at the second dose, and 6 weeks into treatment.

This CDR3 region has 14 residues. Synthetic spike-ins, TCR analog templates, were added into each PCR. Libraries were prepared by immunoSEQ multiplex PCR; TCRdb keeps only in-frame clonotypes and omits some of them. The table shows 45,000 to 65,000 clones, with approximately 80% occurring only once. Anywhere from 1 to 8 samples came from each patient, spanning pretreatment and on-treatment. Study-wide points: Durable benefit accompanied greater 3-week expansion of tumor-associated blood clones.

The clonotype comes from a man aged 35-49 years with urothelial cancer. Sequencing used PBMCs, obtained around atezolizumab (anti-PD-L1) treatment. The chain carries TRBV21-1 and TRBJ2-7; TRBD2 reflects the table's D call only, with no check against the DNA. TRBV21-1 is a pseudogene. As DNA, the CDR3 is TGTGCCAGCCTCTGGACTCTCTTTTCCTACGAGCAGTACTTC. Translating it yields CASLWTLFSYEQYF.